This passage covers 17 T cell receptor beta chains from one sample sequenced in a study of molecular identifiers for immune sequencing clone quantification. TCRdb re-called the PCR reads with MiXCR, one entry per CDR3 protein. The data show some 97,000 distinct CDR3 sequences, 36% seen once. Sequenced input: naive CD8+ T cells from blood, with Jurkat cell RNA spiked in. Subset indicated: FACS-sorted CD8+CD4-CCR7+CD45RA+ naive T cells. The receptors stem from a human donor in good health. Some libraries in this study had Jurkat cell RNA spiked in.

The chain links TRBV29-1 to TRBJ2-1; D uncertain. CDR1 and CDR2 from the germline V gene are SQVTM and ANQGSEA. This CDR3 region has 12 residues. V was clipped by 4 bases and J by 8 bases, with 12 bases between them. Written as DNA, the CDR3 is TGCAGCGTTGTCATCTTTGGGTATGAGCAGTTCTTC. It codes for CSVVIFGYEQFF.

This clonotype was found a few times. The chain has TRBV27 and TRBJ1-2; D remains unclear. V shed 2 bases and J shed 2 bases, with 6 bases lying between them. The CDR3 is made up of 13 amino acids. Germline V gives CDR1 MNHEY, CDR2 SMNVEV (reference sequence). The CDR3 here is CASSLSGNYGYTF. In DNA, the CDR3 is TGTGCCAGCAGTTTAAGTGGGAACTATGGCTACACCTTC.

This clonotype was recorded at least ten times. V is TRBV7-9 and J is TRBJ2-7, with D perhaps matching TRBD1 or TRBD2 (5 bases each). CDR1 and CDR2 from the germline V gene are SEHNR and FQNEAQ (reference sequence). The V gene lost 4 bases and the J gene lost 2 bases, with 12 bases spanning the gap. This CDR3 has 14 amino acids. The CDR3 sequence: CASSWDLGAYEQYF. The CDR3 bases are TGTGCCAGCAGCTGGGACCTCGGCGCCTACGAGCAGTACTTC.

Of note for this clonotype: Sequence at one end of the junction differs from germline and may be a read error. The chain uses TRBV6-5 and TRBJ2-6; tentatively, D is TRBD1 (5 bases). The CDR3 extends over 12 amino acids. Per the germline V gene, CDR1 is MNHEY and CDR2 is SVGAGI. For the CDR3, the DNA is TGTGCCAGCATTTCTGGGGCCAACGGCCTGACTTTC. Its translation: CASISGANGLTF.

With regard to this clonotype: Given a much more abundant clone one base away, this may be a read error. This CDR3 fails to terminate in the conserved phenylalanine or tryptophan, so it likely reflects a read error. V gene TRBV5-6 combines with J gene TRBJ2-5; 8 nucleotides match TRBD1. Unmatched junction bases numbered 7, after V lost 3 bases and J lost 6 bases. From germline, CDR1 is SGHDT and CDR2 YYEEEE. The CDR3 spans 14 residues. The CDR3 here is CASSYGQGQKTQYL. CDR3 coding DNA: TGTGCCAGCAGCTACGGACAGGGCCAGAAGACCCAGTACCTC.

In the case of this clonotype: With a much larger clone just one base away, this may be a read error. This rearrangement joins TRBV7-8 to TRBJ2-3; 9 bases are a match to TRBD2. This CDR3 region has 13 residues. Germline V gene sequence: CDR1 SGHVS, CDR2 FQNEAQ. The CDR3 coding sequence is TGTGCCAGCAGCGTAGCGGGAGCAGAGACGCAGTATTTT. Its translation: CASSVAGAETQYF.

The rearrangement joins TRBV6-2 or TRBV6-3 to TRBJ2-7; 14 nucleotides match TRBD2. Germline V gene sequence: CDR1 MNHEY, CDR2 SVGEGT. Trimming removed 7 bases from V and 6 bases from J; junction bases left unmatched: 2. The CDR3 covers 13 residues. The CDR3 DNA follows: TGTGCCAGCACAGGACTAGCGGGAGGCGAGCAGTACTTC. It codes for CASTGLAGGEQYF.

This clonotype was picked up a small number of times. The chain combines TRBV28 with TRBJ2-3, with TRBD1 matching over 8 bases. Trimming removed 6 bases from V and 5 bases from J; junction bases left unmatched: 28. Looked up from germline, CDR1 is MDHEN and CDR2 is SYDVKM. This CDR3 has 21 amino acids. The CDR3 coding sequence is TGTGCCAGCAGCTCGGGCAGGGGGCCTTTCTCCCCACCCCTAGAGAGAGATACGCAGTATTTT. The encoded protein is CASSSGRGPFSPPLERDTQYF.

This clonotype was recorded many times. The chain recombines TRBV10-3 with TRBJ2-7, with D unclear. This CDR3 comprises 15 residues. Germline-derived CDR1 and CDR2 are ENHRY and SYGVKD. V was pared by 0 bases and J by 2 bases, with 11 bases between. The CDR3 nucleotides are TGTGCCATCAGTGAGTCGGACGGCGGTACCTACGAGCAGTACTTC. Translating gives CAISESDGGTYEQYF.

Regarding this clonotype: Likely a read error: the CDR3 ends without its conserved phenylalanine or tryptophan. The CDR3 DNA follows: TGCAGTGCTAGAGTTCGACGGCCCTCACTTTCAGCCTACGAGCAGTACTAC. This codes for CSARVRRPSLSAYEQYY. This chain uses TRBV20-1 with TRBJ2-7; D gene unclear. The CDR3 has 17 residues. Trimming pared 1 base from V and 2 bases from J, leaving 21 bases between. Germline CDR1 and CDR2: DFQATT and SNEGSKA (reference sequence).

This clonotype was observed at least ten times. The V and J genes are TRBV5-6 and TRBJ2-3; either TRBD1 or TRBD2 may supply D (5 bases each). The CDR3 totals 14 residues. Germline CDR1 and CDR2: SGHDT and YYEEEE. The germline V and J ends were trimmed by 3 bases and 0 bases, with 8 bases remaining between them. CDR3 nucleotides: TGTGCCAGCAGCTGGGGGACCAGCACAGATACGCAGTATTTT. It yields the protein CASSWGTSTDTQYF.

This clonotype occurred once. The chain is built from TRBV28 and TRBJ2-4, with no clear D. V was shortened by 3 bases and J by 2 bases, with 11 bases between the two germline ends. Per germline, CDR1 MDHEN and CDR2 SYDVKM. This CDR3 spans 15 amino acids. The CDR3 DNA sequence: TGTGCCAGCAGTTTCCTTCAACTACCCAAAAACATTCAGTACTTC. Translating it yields CASSFLQLPKNIQYF.

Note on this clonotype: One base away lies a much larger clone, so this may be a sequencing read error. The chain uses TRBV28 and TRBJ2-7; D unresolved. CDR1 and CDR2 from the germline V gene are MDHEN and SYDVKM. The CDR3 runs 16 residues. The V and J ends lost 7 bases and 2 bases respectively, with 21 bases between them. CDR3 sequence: CASTLFPPADPYEQYF. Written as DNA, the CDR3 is TGTGCCAGCACCCTATTCCCCCCGGCGGACCCCTACGAGCAGTACTTC. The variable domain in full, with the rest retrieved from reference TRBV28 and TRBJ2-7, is DVKVTQSSRYLVKRTGEKVFLECVQDMDHENMFWYRQDPGLGLRLIYFSYDVKMKEKGDIPEGYSVSREKKERFSLILESASTNQTSMYLCASTLFPPADPYEQYFGPGTRLTVT.

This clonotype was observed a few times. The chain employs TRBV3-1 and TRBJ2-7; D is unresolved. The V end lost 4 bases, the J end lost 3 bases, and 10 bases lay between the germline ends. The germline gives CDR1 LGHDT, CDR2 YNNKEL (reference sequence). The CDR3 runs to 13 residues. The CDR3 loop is CASSPGPGYEQYF. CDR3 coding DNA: TGTGCCAGCAGCCCCGGGCCAGGCTACGAGCAGTACTTC.

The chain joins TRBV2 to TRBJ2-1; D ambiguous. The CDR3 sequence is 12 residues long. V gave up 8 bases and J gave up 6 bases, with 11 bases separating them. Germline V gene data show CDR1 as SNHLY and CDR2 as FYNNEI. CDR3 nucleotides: TGTGCCAGCCCATCCGATTTCAATGAGCAGTTCTTC. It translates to CASPSDFNEQFF.

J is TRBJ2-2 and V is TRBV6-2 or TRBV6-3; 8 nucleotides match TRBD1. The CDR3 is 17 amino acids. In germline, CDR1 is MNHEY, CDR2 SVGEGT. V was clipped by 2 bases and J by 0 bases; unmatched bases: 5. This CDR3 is CASSYATGAANTGELFF. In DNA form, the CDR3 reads TGTGCCAGCAGTTACGCGACAGGGGCCGCGAACACCGGGGAGCTGTTTTTT.

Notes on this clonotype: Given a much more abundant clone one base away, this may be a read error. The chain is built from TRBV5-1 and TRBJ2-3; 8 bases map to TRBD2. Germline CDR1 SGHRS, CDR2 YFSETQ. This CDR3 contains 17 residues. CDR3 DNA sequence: TGCGCCAGCAGCCTGAGAGGAGGCGGGGGGCGCACAGAGACGCAGTATTTT. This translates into CASSLRGGGGRTETQYF.